Shown below are 9 T cell receptor beta chains from a single sample sequenced in a study of cytomegalovirus exposure and HLA in healthy donors. The PCR used 60 Vbeta and 13 Jbeta primers. Only in-frame clones appear in the TCRdb table, and some are missing; sequencing was by immunoSEQ multiplex PCR. The repertoire holds about 82,000 clones, with roughly 80% as singletons. Sample: PBMCs. The receptors were gathered from a woman aged 45-59 years in good health and CMV-seropositive.

This sequence joins TRBV7-6 and TRBJ1-1, with 12 bases aligning to TRBD1. Germline V gene sequence: CDR1 SGHVS, CDR2 FNYEAQ. The CDR3 is 18 residues long. The trim removed 6 bases at V and 3 bases at J, leaving 14 bases unmatched. The DNA for the CDR3 is TGTGCCAGCAGTTCTGAGGGACAGGGGGCTGTTTTTGACACTGAAGCTTTCTTT. It is translated as CASSSEGQGAVFDTEAFF. Full variable domain (missing parts from reference TRBV7-6 and TRBJ1-1): GAGVSQSPRYKVTKRGQDVALRCDPISGHVSLYWYRQALGQGPEFLTYFNYEAQQDKSGLPNDRFSAERPEGSISTLTIQRTEQRDSAMYRCASSSEGQGAVFDTEAFFGQGTRLTVV.

The rearrangement uses TRBV20-1 and TRBJ2-5; no firm D call. The CDR3 spans 11 residues. V was shortened by 0 bases and J by 9 bases, with 8 bases between the two germline ends. The germline gives CDR1 DFQATT, CDR2 SNEGSKA (reference sequence). The DNA for the CDR3 is TGCAGTGCTAGAGATTATCCGGCCCAGTACTTC. Translating it yields CSARDYPAQYF.

The chain has TRBV28 and TRBJ2-1, with 14 bases matching TRBD2. Trimming cost V 7 bases and J 7 bases; bases outside gene matches: 9. This CDR3 contains 16 residues. Germline assignment: CDR1 MDHEN and CDR2 SYDVKM. CDR3 amino acids: CASMTSGRAGFNEQFF. The DNA for the CDR3 is TGTGCCAGCATGACTAGCGGGAGGGCCGGTTTTAATGAGCAGTTCTTC.

This chain uses TRBV25-1 with TRBJ1-5, with a weak D call TRBD1 (5 bases). The V end lost 1 base, the J end lost 4 bases, and 11 bases lay between the germline ends. This CDR3 is 15 amino acids long. Germline-derived CDR1 and CDR2 are MGHDK and SYGVNS. CDR3 protein: CASSESGQGNQPQHF. CDR3 in DNA: TGTGCCAGCAGTGAATCGGGCCAGGGAAATCAGCCCCAGCATTTT.

The chain couples TRBV10-3 to TRBJ2-1; weak D call: TRBD1 (5 bases). Germline V lookup: CDR1 ENHRY, CDR2 SYGVKD. The CDR3 consists of 15 residues. Trimming pared 3 bases from V and 4 bases from J, leaving 13 bases between. The DNA for the CDR3 is TGTGCCATCAGTGACTCACAGGTACTTTACAATGAGCAGTTCTTC. Its protein product is CAISDSQVLYNEQFF.

CDR3: CASSLGLAANNEQFF. In nucleotides, the CDR3 is TGTGCCAGCAGCCTGGGACTAGCGGCGAACAATGAGCAGTTCTTC. The rearrangement uses TRBV5-4 and TRBJ2-1; 11 bases map to TRBD2. V lost 4 bases to trimming and J lost 5 bases; unmatched junction nucleotides: 5. This CDR3 has 15 amino acids. Germline V gene data show CDR1 as SGHNT and CDR2 as YYREEE (reference sequence).

The table lists this clone with many counts. The rearrangement joins TRBV9 to TRBJ2-3, with TRBD2 identical over 11 bases. CDR1 and CDR2 (germline): SGDLS, YYNGEE. This CDR3 has 16 residues. J lost 1 base, V lost 3 bases, and 4 bases had no gene match. CDR3 nucleotide sequence: TGTGCCAGCAGCGCACTAGCGGGAGTGGGCACAGATACGCAGTATTTT. As protein: CASSALAGVGTDTQYF.

The J gene is TRBJ2-5, the V gene TRBV5-1, with 12 bases lining up with TRBD2. V gave up 4 bases and J gave up 4 bases; unmatched junction bases: 8. The germline V gene encodes CDR1 SGHRS and CDR2 YFSETQ. This CDR3 has 16 amino acids. This chain's CDR3 is CASSPPVLAGGETQYF. CDR3 bases: TGCGCCAGCAGCCCCCCCGTACTAGCGGGAGGAGAGACCCAGTACTTC. Combining the CDR3 with reference TRBV5-1 and TRBJ2-5 gives the whole variable domain KAGVTQTPRYLIKTRGQQVTLSCSPISGHRSVSWYQQTPGQGLQFLFEYFSETQRNKGNFPGRFSGRQFSNSRSEMNVSTLELGDSALYLCASSPPVLAGGETQYFGPGTRLLVL.

CDR3 coding DNA: TGTGCCAGCAGCGTAGGACTAGAAGGTGGCAATGAGCAGTTCTTC. It yields the protein CASSVGLEGGNEQFF. The chain recombines TRBV9 with TRBJ2-1; possible D gene TRBD2, 6 bases. Germline V gene lookup returns CDR1 SGDLS and CDR2 YYNGEE. This CDR3 has 15 amino acids. Trimming took 0 bases from V and 6 from J, leaving 13 bases between them. Filled out from reference TRBV9 and TRBJ2-1, the complete variable domain reads DSGVTQTPKHLITATGQRVTLRCSPRSGDLSVYWYQQSLDQGLQFLIQYYNGEERAKGNILERFSAQQFPDLHSELNLSSLELGDSALYFCASSVGLEGGNEQFFGPGTRLTVL.